This TCR beta chain emerged from a study of blood T cell repertoires in COVID-19. For the study at large: Acute and convalescent COVID-19 samples came from the United States, Italy and Spain.

The CDR3 loop spans 10 amino acids. Germline V CDR1 and CDR2: SQVTM, ANQGSEA. V lost 4 bases, J lost 3 bases, and 4 bases lay in between. In the original processing: Cell counts per sample came from amplifying reference gene primers. The table came from immunoSEQ multiplex PCR; TCRdb's copy has only in-frame clones and leaves some out. The D gene and trimming were derived from the DNA, and the V and J assignments and clone size from that table. This sample yields tens of thousands of clones, of which around three quarters are seen a single time; about 26% belongs to the top ten. The sequence was obtained from a man between 60 and 75 years old with active or convalescent COVID-19. V and J are TRBV29-1 and TRBJ2-7; D gene uncertain. The source material was peripheral blood. CDR3 in DNA: TGCAGCGTTGGCGGCTACGAGCAGTACTTC. Protein sequence: CSVGGYEQYF.